These T cell receptor beta chains were read from a single sample in a study of siplizumab effects on memory and regulatory T cells. TCRdb's table, derived via immunoSEQ multiplex PCR, lists solely in-frame clones and lacks some. The table includes 50,000 to 55,000 clones, around 97% detected once. The sample consisted of naive CD4+ T cells sorted from blood. Receptors originate from a human donor in good health. Both conserved end residues are part of each CDR3. D genes are given only for firm matches. The size entry is marked missing in some rows and otherwise reads once, few, many or a size class.

J: TRBJ2-7; V: TRBV9; size: .; D: .; CDR3: CASSVEVAAYEQYF; DNA: TGTGCCAGCAGCGTAGAGGTAGCGGCCTACGAGCAGTACTTC
J: TRBJ2-1; V: TRBV7-9; size: once; D: TRBD2; CDR3: CASSSPVGSGSFNEQFF; DNA: TGTGCCAGCAGCTCCCCTGTAGGGAGCGGGAGTTTCAATGAGCAGTTCTTC
J: TRBJ2-3; V: TRBV5-1; size: once; D: .; CDR3: CASSLVAPPRGDTQYF; DNA: TGCGCCAGCAGCTTGGTGGCGCCCCCCCGGGGGGATACGCAGTATTTT
J: TRBJ1-4; V: TRBV5-1; size: .; D: .; CDR3: CASSFGQGKEKLFF; DNA: TGCGCCAGCAGCTTTGGGCAGGGAAAGGAAAAACTGTTTTTT
J: TRBJ2-7; V: TRBV6-1; size: .; D: TRBD1; CDR3: CASSLRDRIDEQYF; DNA: TGTGCCAGCAGTCTCCGGGACAGGATCGACGAGCAGTACTTC
J: TRBJ1-1; V: TRBV7-9; size: .; D: .; CDR3: CASSLASGYTEAFF; DNA: TGTGCCAGCAGCTTAGCGTCGGGATACACTGAAGCTTTCTTT
J: TRBJ2-1; V: TRBV5-4; size: .; D: TRBD2; CDR3: CASSLDSGAYNEQFF; DNA: TGTGCCAGCAGCTTGGATAGCGGGGCTTACAATGAGCAGTTCTTC
J: TRBJ2-1; V: TRBV5-1; size: .; D: .; CDR3: CASSWIAQTSYNEQFF; DNA: TGCGCCAGCAGCTGGATAGCGCAGACTTCCTACAATGAGCAGTTCTTC
J: TRBJ2-3; V: TRBV7-8; size: .; D: .; CDR3: CASSPGGWVTDTQYF; DNA: TGTGCCAGCAGCCCCGGGGGATGGGTCACAGATACGCAGTATTTT
J: TRBJ2-2; V: TRBV5-1; size: .; D: .; CDR3: CASSATTYTGELFF; DNA: TGCGCCAGCAGCGCGACTACCTACACCGGGGAGCTGTTTTTT
J: TRBJ2-1; V: TRBV19; size: .; D: .; CDR3: CASSSASPPESYNEQFF; DNA: TGTGCCAGTAGTTCGGCTAGCCCTCCCGAATCCTACAATGAGCAGTTCTTC
J: TRBJ2-7; V: TRBV7-2; size: .; D: TRBD2; CDR3: CASRPGLAGTYEQYF; DNA: TGTGCCAGCAGACCGGGACTAGCGGGAACCTACGAGCAGTACTTC
J: TRBJ2-1; V: TRBV27; size: once; D: .; CDR3: CASTPDPAGLPNNEQFF; DNA: TGTGCCAGCACCCCCGACCCTGCGGGGCTGCCGAACAATGAGCAGTTCTTC
J: TRBJ2-7; V: TRBV19; size: .; D: .; CDR3: CASSLADEQYF; DNA: TGTGCCAGTAGTCTTGCGGACGAGCAGTACTTC
J: TRBJ2-1; V: TRBV7-3; size: .; D: .; CDR3: CASSLERGEQFF; DNA: TGTGCCAGCAGCCTCGAGCGTGGTGAGCAGTTCTTC
J: TRBJ1-5; V: TRBV28; size: .; D: TRBD1; CDR3: CASTGPGTVNQPQHF; DNA: TGTGCCAGCACCGGTCCCGGGACAGTGAATCAGCCCCAGCATTTT
J: TRBJ2-3; V: TRBV29-1; size: .; D: .; CDR3: CSVRGGTVNTDTQYF; DNA: TGCAGCGTCAGGGGGGGGACAGTGAACACAGATACGCAGTATTTT
J: TRBJ2-3; V: TRBV5-1; size: .; D: .; CDR3: CASSLQGGADTQYF; DNA: TGCGCCAGCAGTTTACAGGGAGGGGCAGATACGCAGTATTTT
J: TRBJ1-4; V: TRBV7-2; size: .; D: TRBD1; CDR3: CASSPTTGVKEKLFF; DNA: TGTGCCAGCAGCCCAACGACAGGGGTTAAGGAAAAACTGTTTTTT
J: TRBJ1-5; V: TRBV30; size: once; D: .; CDR3: CAWSDGDQPQHF; DNA: TGTGCCTGGAGTGACGGGGATCAGCCCCAGCATTTT
J: TRBJ1-5; V: TRBV5-1; size: .; D: .; CDR3: CASSFATGEPPQHF; DNA: TGCGCCAGCAGCTTCGCGACGGGGGAGCCGCCCCAGCATTTT